This record looks at one TCR beta chain sequence and its context. Enrolled through a virtual design, the participants were between roughly 18 and 90 years of age and came from around 25 US areas. In the study's own analysis: Amplified reference gene primers provided the basis for estimating nucleated cell counts. The repertoire was sequenced with immunoSEQ multiplex PCR; TCRdb's copy has only in-frame clones and lacks some. The DNA was the basis for D and trimming; V, J and clone size are from that table. Found here are hundreds of thousands of clones, 80% to 90% of them singletons; the top ten hold approximately 3.1%. This sample was included in a study of blood T cell repertoires in COVID-19. This CDR3 is 12 amino acids long. Germline assignment: CDR1 SNHLY and CDR2 FYNNEI. The V gene lost 5 bases and the J gene lost 4 bases, with 8 bases spanning the gap.

Sequenced: PBMCs or T cells enriched from blood (not recorded which). This TCR came from a woman between 45 and 65 years old in a cohort exposed to, infected with or recovered from COVID-19 (not recorded which). The rearrangement joins TRBV2 to TRBJ1-2; possibly TRBD1 for D (5 bases). The CDR3 here is CASSFQGYGYTF. The DNA of the CDR3 is TGTGCCAGCAGTTTCCAGGGCTATGGCTACACCTTC.